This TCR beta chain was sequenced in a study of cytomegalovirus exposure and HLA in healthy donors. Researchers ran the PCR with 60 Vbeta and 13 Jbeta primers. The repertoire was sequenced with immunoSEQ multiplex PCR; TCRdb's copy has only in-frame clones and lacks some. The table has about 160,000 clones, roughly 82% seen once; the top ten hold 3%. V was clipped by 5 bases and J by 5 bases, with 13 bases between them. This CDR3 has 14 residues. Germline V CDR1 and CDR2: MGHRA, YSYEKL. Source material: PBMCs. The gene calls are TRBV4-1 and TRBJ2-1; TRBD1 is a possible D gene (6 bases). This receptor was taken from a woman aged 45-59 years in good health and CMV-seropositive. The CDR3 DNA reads TGCGCCAGCAGCGCCCGACAGGCCGACAATGAGCAGTTCTTC. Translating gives CASSARQADNEQFF.